This is a list of T cell receptor beta chains from one sample in a study of identical twins. One entry per CDR3 protein, called by TCRdb with MiXCR from the 5' RACE reads. Among approximately 1.8 million distinct CDR3 sequences listed, less than 40% were seen once. The sequencing input was cord blood. Receptors originate from a newborn girl in good health. Each CDR3 is given with its conserved first and last residue. The D gene is left open where the match is weak. Size is omitted from some rows. Given values are once, few, many or a class for expanded clones.

>TRBV30|.|.|TRBJ2-3
CAVNGADTQYF
TGTGCCGTGAATGGGGCAGATACGCAGTATTTT
>TRBV10-3|few|TRBD2|TRBJ2-1
CAIGTSGTANEQFF
TGTGCCATCGGGACTAGCGGGACGGCCAATGAGCAGTTCTTC
>TRBV10-3|.|TRBD2|TRBJ2-7
CAISGGAYNEQYF
TGTGCCATCTCCGGGGGGGCCTACAATGAGCAGTACTTC
>TRBV20-1|.|TRBD2|TRBJ2-3
CSAREAGENPQYF
TGCAGTGCTAGGGAGGCGGGGGAGAACCCGCAGTATTTT
>TRBV20-1|few|.|TRBJ2-1
CSARRGSTSYNEQFF
TGCAGTGCTAGAAGAGGGAGTACCTCCTACAATGAGCAGTTCTTC
>TRBV29-1|many|.|TRBJ2-7
CSVDTEAYEQYF
TGCAGCGTTGACACGGAGGCCTACGAGCAGTACTTC
>TRBV20-1|.|TRBD1|TRBJ1-4
CSARRTGVNEKLFF
TGCAGTGCTAGAAGGACAGGGGTCAATGAAAAACTGTTTTTT
>TRBV29-1|.|TRBD1|TRBJ1-2
CSVVRDRVSLTYGYTF
TGCAGCGTTGTACGGGACAGGGTTTCCCTCACCTATGGCTACACCTTC
>TRBV28|few|.|TRBJ2-1
CASSSYSVFSYNEQFF
TGTGCCAGCAGTTCATATAGCGTGTTCTCCTACAATGAGCAGTTCTTC
>TRBV5-6|.|.|TRBJ2-3
CASSGRGLAADTQYF
TGTGCCAGCAGCGGACGTGGGCTAGCAGCAGATACGCAGTATTTT
>TRBV28|few|.|TRBJ2-2
CASSGRGELFF
TGTGCCAGCAGTGGTCGGGGGGAGCTGTTTTTT
>TRBV4-1|.|TRBD1|TRBJ2-3
CASSQVGGPPTDTQYF
TGCGCCAGCAGCCAAGTAGGGGGCCCACCCACAGATACGCAGTATTTT
>TRBV20-1|few|.|TRBJ1-2
CSASRHLNYGYTF
TGCAGTGCTAGTCGGCACCTTAACTATGGCTACACCTTC
>TRBV24-1|.|.|TRBJ2-1
CATSDLGLVNEQFF
TGTGCCACCAGTGATTTAGGGCTAGTCAATGAGCAGTTCTTC
>TRBV5-1|few|.|TRBJ2-7
CASSFSADSYEQYF
TGCGCCAGCAGCTTTTCGGCAGACTCCTACGAGCAGTACTTC
>TRBV12-3/TRBV12-4|many|TRBD2|TRBJ2-4
CASSPPSGLAKNIQYF
TGTGCCAGCAGTCCTCCTAGCGGACTAGCCAAAAACATTCAGTACTTC
>TRBV28|.|TRBD2|TRBJ2-7
CASSLPLTSVRKSSYEQYF
TGTGCCAGCAGTTTACCCCTGACTAGCGTGAGGAAAAGCTCCTACGAGCAGTACTTC
>TRBV20-1|few|.|TRBJ2-4
CSAREGKGRTGRKNIQYF
TGCAGTGCTAGAGAAGGGAAAGGGAGGACAGGTCGGAAAAACATTCAGTACTTC
>TRBV4-2|many|.|TRBJ2-5
CASSQDILARTQYF
TGTGCCAGCAGCCAAGATATACTAGCTCGGACCCAGTACTTC
>TRBV10-3|many|.|TRBJ2-7
CAISAQGTYEQYF
TGTGCCATCAGTGCCCAGGGGACCTACGAGCAGTACTTC
>TRBV25-1|.|TRBD1|TRBJ1-1
CASSERETGEGEAFF
TGTGCCAGCAGTGAACGAGAGACAGGGGAAGGGGAAGCTTTCTTT
>TRBV28|.|.|TRBJ1-2
CASSLQNGYTF
TGTGCCAGCAGTTTACAGAATGGCTACACCTTC
>TRBV20-1|.|.|TRBJ2-7
CSARVLAPYEQYF
TGCAGTGCTAGAGTACTAGCCCCCTACGAGCAGTACTTC
>TRBV3-1|.|.|TRBJ2-2
CASSQDVAGELFF
TGTGCCAGCAGCCAAGATGTCGCCGGGGAGCTGTTTTTT
>TRBV5-6|.|.|TRBJ2-7
CASSPYGHLGNEQYF
TGTGCCAGCAGCCCTTATGGACACCTCGGGAACGAGCAGTACTTC
>TRBV16|.|TRBD1|TRBJ2-4
CASSQRTGGLGDIQYF
TGTGCCAGCAGCCAACGGACAGGGGGATTAGGAGACATTCAGTACTTC
>TRBV11-2|.|TRBD2|TRBJ2-1
CASSLELAGGRHEQFF
TGTGCCAGCAGCTTAGAACTAGCGGGAGGCAGGCATGAGCAGTTCTTC
>TRBV2|.|.|TRBJ1-2
CASPIVGTYGYTF
TGTGCCAGTCCTATCGTGGGGACCTATGGCTACACCTTC
>TRBV6-6|many|TRBD2|TRBJ2-7
CASSYSGTNYEQYF
TGTGCCAGCAGTTACTCCGGGACTAACTACGAGCAGTACTTC
>TRBV12-3/TRBV12-4|few|.|TRBJ2-7
CASTHRRGEQYF
TGTGCCAGCACCCATCGCAGGGGCGAGCAGTACTTC
>TRBV30|.|.|TRBJ1-1
CAWRAGKPEAFF
TGTGCCTGGAGGGCGGGCAAGCCTGAAGCTTTCTTT
>TRBV6-2/TRBV6-3|.|TRBD2|TRBJ2-5
CASSLIRLAGGETQYF
TGTGCCAGCAGCCTGATACGGCTAGCGGGAGGAGAGACCCAGTACTTC
>TRBV7-2|many|TRBD2|TRBJ2-3
CASSLAGLATDTQYF
TGTGCCAGCAGCTTAGCGGGACTAGCCACAGATACGCAGTATTTT
>TRBV21-1|.|.|TRBJ1-1
CASSKGENTEAFF
TGTGCCAGCAGCAAGGGGGAGAACACTGAAGCTTTCTTT
>TRBV6-1|.|.|TRBJ2-5
CASSELRETQYF
TGTGCCAGCAGTGAATTGAGGGAGACCCAGTACTTC
>TRBV20-1|many|.|TRBJ2-1
CSARPGTQRYNEQFF
TGCAGTGCTAGACCCGGGACTCAAAGATACAATGAGCAGTTCTTC
>TRBV15|.|.|TRBJ1-1
CATGLQGSTEAFF
TGTGCCACCGGGCTACAGGGAAGCACTGAAGCTTTCTTT
>TRBV18|.|.|TRBJ2-7
CASSSGTESYEQYF
TGTGCCAGCTCATCCGGGACCGAGTCCTACGAGCAGTACTTC
>TRBV5-1|.|TRBD1|TRBJ1-1
CASSLHRQGVGSTEAFF
TGCGCCAGCAGCTTACATCGACAGGGAGTCGGAAGCACTGAAGCTTTCTTT
>TRBV6-6|.|TRBD1|TRBJ2-7
CASSYLPGQGPYEQYF
TGTGCCAGCAGTTACTTGCCGGGACAGGGGCCCTACGAGCAGTACTTC
>TRBV24-1|.|.|TRBJ2-7
CATRDSTYEQYF
TGTGCCACCAGGGACTCGACCTACGAGCAGTACTTC
>TRBV12-3/TRBV12-4|.|TRBD1|TRBJ2-4
CASSLGAGTGGVAKNIQYF
TGTGCCAGCAGTTTAGGGGCCGGGACAGGGGGGGTAGCCAAAAACATTCAGTACTTC
>TRBV20-1|.|TRBD1|TRBJ2-7
CSASHRGREQYF
TGCAGTGCCTCCCACAGGGGGCGTGAGCAGTACTTC
>TRBV25-1|many|.|TRBJ2-1
CASSEIRNEQFF
TGTGCCAGCAGTGAAATCAGGAATGAGCAGTTCTTC
>TRBV11-2|few|TRBD2|TRBJ2-1
CASSLVASGTPYNEQFF
TGTGCCAGCAGCTTAGTAGCTAGCGGGACCCCCTACAATGAGCAGTTCTTC
>TRBV29-1|.|.|TRBJ2-1
CSVQSRRDEQFF
TGCAGCGTTCAAAGTAGGAGAGATGAGCAGTTCTTC
>TRBV10-3|few|TRBD1|TRBJ2-7
CAISIRRDRSSYEQYF
TGTGCCATCAGTATACGCCGGGACAGAAGCTCCTACGAGCAGTACTTC
>TRBV29-1|many|.|TRBJ1-2
CSVGAGERYGYTF
TGCAGCGTTGGCGCAGGGGAGCGCTATGGCTACACCTTC
>TRBV7-9|.|.|TRBJ2-1
CASSLVARGKEQFF
TGTGCCAGCAGCTTAGTAGCCAGGGGAAAAGAGCAGTTCTTC
>TRBV7-2|.|.|TRBJ2-7
CASSLAGKGYEQYF
TGTGCCAGCAGCTTAGCTGGGAAGGGCTACGAGCAGTACTTC
>TRBV3-1|few|.|TRBJ2-7
CASSQDPGLGSYEQYF
TGTGCCAGCAGCCAAGATCCGGGACTCGGCAGCTACGAGCAGTACTTC
>TRBV3-1|.|TRBD2|TRBJ2-5
CASRSSGRGEETQYF
TGTGCCAGCAGGAGTAGCGGGAGAGGGGAAGAGACCCAGTACTTC
>TRBV11-2|few|.|TRBJ1-2
CASTIPNWDYGYTF
TGTGCCAGCACCATCCCCAATTGGGACTATGGCTACACCTTC
>TRBV20-1|.|.|TRBJ1-3
CSAREGGLGNTIYF
TGCAGTGCTAGAGAGGGGGGGTTGGGAAACACCATATATTTT
>TRBV18|.|.|TRBJ2-7
CASSPLQGSSEQYF
TGTGCCAGCTCACCACTACAGGGTTCAAGCGAGCAGTACTTC
>TRBV2|once|TRBD2|TRBJ2-4
CASGDQLAGGHDIQYF
TGTGCCAGCGGTGATCAACTAGCGGGGGGGCATGACATTCAGTACTTC
>TRBV29-1|.|.|TRBJ2-3
CSAQSPGTDTQYF
TGCAGCGCCCAATCCCCGGGCACAGATACGCAGTATTTT